The 20 T cell receptor beta chains below were found in one sample sequenced in a study of blood T cell repertoires in COVID-19. Profiling relied on immunoSEQ multiplex PCR, and the TCRdb table lists in-frame clones only, not all of them. The table shows some 180,000 clones, with 85% occurring only once. Sequences were obtained from peripheral blood. The receptors were sampled from a woman aged 55-70 years with acute or convalescent COVID-19.

The V and J genes are TRBV28 and TRBJ1-3; D may be TRBD1 (5 bases). The CDR3 is 16 residues long. Germline CDR1 is MDHEN and CDR2 is SYDVKM. V was clipped by 5 bases and J by 3 bases, with 17 bases between them. The DNA for the CDR3 is TGTGCCAGCAGTGCCCCCCGACAGCGATATGGAAACACCATATATTTT. Protein: CASSAPRQRYGNTIYF.

The count of this clone is one. The chain couples TRBV19 to TRBJ1-1; D is perhaps TRBD1 (6 bases). Germline CDR1 is LNHDA and CDR2 is SQIVND (reference sequence). The CDR3 is 13 residues long. V gave up 9 bases and J gave up 1 base, with 12 bases separating them. CDR3 nucleotide sequence: TGTGCCAGCATACCGGGACAGAACACTGAAGCTTTCTTT. This sequence encodes CASIPGQNTEAFF.

The chain couples TRBV28 to TRBJ1-1; possibly TRBD1 for D (6 bases). The V end lost 11 bases, the J end lost 1 base, and 11 bases lay between the germline ends. The length of the CDR3 is 12 residues. Germline V gene sequence: CDR1 MDHEN, CDR2 SYDVKM. The CDR3 region is CAAVQGNTEAFF. The CDR3 region has the DNA TGTGCCGCAGTACAGGGGAACACTGAAGCTTTCTTT.

The rearrangement joins TRBV7-9 to TRBJ2-1; 11 bases map to TRBD2. The trim removed 5 bases at V and 9 bases at J, leaving 12 bases unmatched. The CDR3 has 16 residues. Germline assignment: CDR1 SEHNR and CDR2 FQNEAQ (reference sequence). CDR3 DNA sequence: TGTGCCAGCAGCCTCTCAACTAGCGGGAGACAGGGTGAGCAGTTCTTC. It translates to CASSLSTSGRQGEQFF.

This clone has just one count. This chain joins TRBV11-2 and TRBJ2-3; TRBD1 might be the D (6 bases). The CDR3 is made up of 15 amino acids. CDR1 SGHAT and CDR2 FQNNGV come from the germline V gene. The germline V and J ends were trimmed by 0 bases and 0 bases, with 7 bases remaining between them. CDR3 coding DNA: TGTGCCAGCAGCTTAGATGGACAGAGCACAGATACGCAGTATTTT. Amino acids: CASSLDGQSTDTQYF.

V and J are TRBV24-1 and TRBJ1-2; D is possibly TRBD1 (6 bases). This CDR3 contains 16 residues. Looked up from germline, CDR1 is KGHDR and CDR2 is SFDVKD. V was shortened by 5 bases and J by 2 bases, with 17 bases between the two germline ends. CDR3 residues: CATSASTGKLNYGYTF. Written as DNA, the CDR3 is TGTGCCACCAGTGCCAGTACAGGGAAACTGAACTATGGCTACACCTTC.

The rearrangement uses TRBV30 and TRBJ2-1; D may be TRBD1 (6 bases). The CDR3 has 13 residues. V was trimmed by 4 bases and J by 9 bases, leaving 16 bases between them. CDR1 and CDR2 from the germline V gene are GTSNPN and SVGIG (reference sequence). CDR3 DNA: TGTGCCTGGAACAGGGACCGGGCGGCTGAGCAGTTCTTC. Protein product: CAWNRDRAAEQFF. Full variable domain (missing parts from reference TRBV30 and TRBJ2-1): SQTIHQWPATLVQPVGSPLSLECTVEGTSNPNLYWYRQAAGRGLQLLFYSVGIGQISSEVPQNLSASRPQDRQFILSSKKLLLSDSGFYLCAWNRDRAAEQFFGPGTRLTVL.

The genes are TRBV5-6 and TRBJ2-3; 7 bases map to TRBD2. The V and J ends lost 3 bases and 0 bases, in that order; junction bases with no gene match: 7. This CDR3 contains 16 residues. CDR1 is SGHDT, CDR2 YYEEEE, per germline. CDR3 in DNA: TGTGCCAGCAGCTATCCTAGCGGCTCTAGCACAGATACGCAGTATTTT. Amino acids: CASSYPSGSSTDTQYF.

The J gene is TRBJ2-7, the V gene TRBV20-1; D perhaps matches TRBD2 (5 bases). The CDR3 totals 12 residues. Germline V lookup: CDR1 DFQATT, CDR2 SNEGSKA (reference sequence). The ends were cut back, 3 bases at V and 0 bases at J, with 6 bases in the middle. The CDR3 protein is CSASGSSYEQYF. CDR3 nucleotide sequence: TGCAGTGCTAGTGGGAGCTCCTACGAGCAGTACTTC.

The J gene is TRBJ2-7, the V gene TRBV10-3, with D perhaps TRBD2 (5 bases). The CDR3 covers 13 residues. Germline CDR1 is ENHRY and CDR2 is SYGVKD. V was shortened by 11 bases and J by 2 bases, with 16 bases between the two germline ends. The CDR3 sequence: CAATRGPAYEQYV. CDR3 sequence (DNA): TGTGCCGCCACTAGAGGCCCCGCCTACGAGCAGTACGTC.

This clone has a single count. The rearrangement joins TRBV19 to TRBJ1-1; D is unresolved. CDR1 and CDR2 from the germline V gene are LNHDA and SQIVND (reference sequence). Trimming shortened V by 5 bases and J by 2 bases, and 12 bases separated the two germline ends. This CDR3 is 14 amino acids long. The CDR3 DNA reads as TGTGCCAGTAGTCCAGGACTCGTAAACACTGAAGCTTTCTTT. Translated: CASSPGLVNTEAFF.

V gene TRBV3-1 (or the pseudogene TRBV3-2) combines with J gene TRBJ2-1, with 7 bases lining up with TRBD2. Trimming cost V 1 base and J 10 bases; bases outside gene matches: 10. The CDR3 has 15 amino acids. Looked up from germline, CDR1 is LGHDT and CDR2 is YNNKEL (reference sequence). The CDR3 protein is CASSQAGGRTAEQFF. The CDR3 DNA reads TGTGCCAGCAGCCAAGCGGGCGGGAGAACGGCGGAGCAGTTCTTC.

The chain uses TRBV6-2 or TRBV6-3 and TRBJ2-7, with 11 bases that match TRBD2. CDR1 is MNHEY and CDR2 is SVGEGT in the germline V gene. The CDR3 covers 18 residues. The V gene end was trimmed by 5 bases and the J gene end by 4 bases; junction bases not matched to a gene: 16. CDR3 sequence: CASSAGTLAGGYQYEQYF. The CDR3 nucleotides read TGTGCCAGCAGTGCCGGGACCCTAGCGGGAGGTTACCAATACGAGCAGTACTTC.

J is TRBJ2-1 and V is TRBV5-1; 11 bases line up with TRBD2. This CDR3 spans 15 amino acids. The ends lost 3 bases at V and 6 bases at J; junction bases unmatched: 5. Looked up from germline, CDR1 is SGHRS and CDR2 is YFSETQ. The CDR3 loop reads CASSSLAGGPNEQFF. CDR3 nucleotides: TGCGCCAGCAGCTCGCTAGCGGGAGGCCCCAATGAGCAGTTCTTC. Using reference TRBV5-1 and TRBJ2-1 for the parts outside the CDR3, the full variable domain is KAGVTQTPRYLIKTRGQQVTLSCSPISGHRSVSWYQQTPGQGLQFLFEYFSETQRNKGNFPGRFSGRQFSNSRSEMNVSTLELGDSALYLCASSSLAGGPNEQFFGPGTRLTVL.

The rearrangement joins TRBV7-3 to TRBJ2-4; the match to TRBD1 covers 7 bases. The length of the CDR3 is 14 residues. V was pared by 5 bases and J by 4 bases, with 5 bases of the junction left unmatched. Germline values: CDR1 SGHTA, CDR2 FQGTGA. The CDR3: CASSPTGQKNIQYF. DNA for the CDR3: TGTGCCAGCAGCCCCACGGGACAGAAAAACATTCAGTACTTC.

There are a few counts of this clone. V gene TRBV6-1 combines with J gene TRBJ1-6, with no clear D. The CDR3 length is 13 residues. Germline loops: CDR1 MNHNS, CDR2 SASEGT. Trimming stripped 2 bases from V and 4 bases from J, with 3 bases between. The CDR3: CASSEHYNSPLHF. DNA for the CDR3: TGTGCCAGCAGTGAACATTATAATTCACCCCTCCACTTT.

V is TRBV7-9 and J is TRBJ2-7; 9 nucleotides agree with TRBD1. Germline CDR1 SEHNR, CDR2 FQNEAQ (reference sequence). J gave up 5 bases and V 6 bases, and 11 bases lay outside the gene matches. The CDR3 loop spans 15 amino acids. DNA of the CDR3: TGTGCCAGCAGTCGACAGGGGGTCGAAGGGAACGAGCAGTACTTC. It yields the protein CASSRQGVEGNEQYF.

This clone was found once. The genes are TRBV6-6 and TRBJ1-2; weak D call: TRBD1 (6 bases). The CDR3 is 16 amino acids. The germline gives CDR1 MNHNY, CDR2 SVGAGI (reference sequence). V was cut by 6 bases and J by 5 bases, with 22 bases left in between. CDR3 amino acids: CASSYPGSGGGYGYTF. CDR3 nucleotide sequence: TGTGCCAGCAGCTACCCGGGGTCGGGAGGGGGTTATGGCTACACCTTC.

The chain links TRBV6-5 to TRBJ2-1, with 12 bases fitting TRBD2. This CDR3 spans 16 amino acids. From germline, CDR1 is MNHEY and CDR2 SVGAGI. Trimming cost V 0 bases and J 7 bases; bases outside gene matches: 4. The CDR3 DNA sequence: TGTGCCAGCAGTTACTCTACTAGCGGGAGGACGAATGAGCAGTTCTTC. It encodes CASSYSTSGRTNEQFF.

The rearrangement links TRBV4-2 to TRBJ1-2; D ambiguous. Trimming removed 0 bases from V and 8 bases from J, with 16 bases in between. Germline values: CDR1 LGHNA, CDR2 YNFKEQ. The CDR3 extends over 15 amino acids. CDR3 bases: TGTGCCAGCAGCCAAGATCGGCGGGTTCGGGGAGGCTACACCTTC. It encodes CASSQDRRVRGGYTF.